The 7 T cell receptor beta chains reported below all come from one sample, sequenced in a study of regulatory T cells in long-lasting Graves disease. Construction of TCR beta libraries relied on iRepertoire HTBI primers and on Arm-PCR targeting CDR3 regions. TCRdb ran MiXCR on the multiplex PCR reads and lists one entry per CDR3 protein. The profile shows a few hundred thousand distinct CDR3 sequences, roughly 25% of them singletons. Sample time point: persistent/refractory GD, antithyroid drugs over 5 years with positive TRAb. Extracted PBMC RNA gave rise to the TCR library. Specimen: peripheral blood mononuclear cells (PBMCs), collected when the disease was refractory, from a patient treated with antithyroid drugs. Receptors originate from a middle-aged woman with Graves disease.

The chain links TRBV7-2 to TRBJ2-5, with D possibly being TRBD1 or TRBD2 (5 bases each). The CDR3 contains 17 residues. CDR1 is SGHTA, CDR2 FQGNSA, per germline. Trimming left V 1 base short and J 2 bases short, with 17 bases between. The CDR3 region is CASSLGRGRGPQETQYF. The CDR3 DNA follows: TGTGCCAGCAGCTTAGGACGGGGTAGGGGTCCTCAAGAGACCCAGTACTTC.

This clonotype has a count of ten or more. This sequence joins TRBV27 and TRBJ2-7; 11 bases fit TRBD2. J was trimmed by 2 bases and V by 5 bases; bases with no gene match: 5. CDR3 length: 15 amino acids. CDR1 is MNHEY and CDR2 is SMNVEV in the germline V gene (reference sequence). The CDR3 DNA follows: TGTGCCAGCAGTCCCGGGACTAGCGGAACCTACGAGCAGTACTTC. It specifies CASSPGTSGTYEQYF.

This clonotype was counted ten times or more. The V call is TRBV15, the J call TRBJ1-2; D remains ambiguous. CDR3 length: 15 amino acids. With 1 base removed from V and 4 bases from J, the gap between germline ends came to 13 bases. CDR1 LNHNV and CDR2 YYDKDF come from the germline V gene (reference sequence). The CDR3 spells CATSRASPPLYGYTF. The CDR3 DNA reads TGTGCCACCAGCAGAGCTTCTCCGCCGCTCTATGGCTACACCTTC.

The chain couples TRBV5-1 to TRBJ2-7; unclear D gene. Germline assignment: CDR1 SGHRS and CDR2 YFSETQ. CDR3 length: 13 amino acids. The germline V and J ends were trimmed by 3 bases and 3 bases, with 10 bases remaining between them. The CDR3 sequence is CASSWDLYYEQYF. The DNA for the CDR3 is TGCGCCAGCAGCTGGGATCTCTACTACGAGCAGTACTTC.

This clonotype was recorded a few times. V and J are TRBV6-2 or TRBV6-3 and TRBJ1-6; D is ambiguous. The CDR3 has 15 amino acids. Between the trimmed V and J ends, which lost 2 bases and 9 bases, there was a span of 14 bases. CDR1 and CDR2 (germline): MNHEY, SVGEGT. The CDR3 nucleotides read TGTGCCAGCAGTTACGCGACTCTCGCGGGTTCACCCCTCCACTTT. Translated, it gives CASSYATLAGSPLHF.

J is TRBJ2-3 and V is TRBV28; 12 positions match TRBD2. CDR1 MDHEN and CDR2 SYDVKM come from the germline V gene. The CDR3 extends over 17 amino acids. The junction had 9 bases not matched to a gene; V was cut back by 6 bases and J by 2 bases. CDR3 DNA sequence: TGTGCCAGCAGCCCGGGACTAGCGGGTGAGCACACAGATACGCAGTATTTT. Translating gives CASSPGLAGEHTDTQYF.

The rearrangement uses TRBV7-9 and TRBJ2-7, with D hard to call. The germline V gene encodes CDR1 SEHNR and CDR2 FQNEAQ (reference sequence). The V gene lost 1 base and the J gene lost 0 bases, with 7 bases spanning the gap. The CDR3 sequence is 14 residues long. This CDR3 is CASSLDTFSYEQYF. The DNA for the CDR3 is TGTGCCAGCAGCTTAGATACGTTCTCCTACGAGCAGTACTTC.